The sequence of this T cell receptor (beta chain) was determined in a study of human T cells and chemical hapten exposure. One entry per CDR3 protein results from TCRdb running MiXCR on the RACE reads. This sample has over 100,000 distinct CDR3 sequences, with more than 7% found just once. Time point: patch test 2, 6 weeks after DPC sensitization. Treatment: therapeutic diphenylcyclopropenone sensitization with weekly scalp DPC. The germline V gene encodes CDR1 SGHAT and CDR2 FQNNGV. Trimming at V came to 7 bases and at J to 9 bases, leaving 15 bases not matched to a gene. This CDR3 is 15 amino acids long.

The specimen comprised whole blood, sampled in connection with sensitization to the hapten diphenylcyclopropenone (DPC). The sequence came from a woman aged 40 to 50 with alopecia areata. Some clones in this sample may be carry-over from other donors' samples. The genes are TRBV11-2 and TRBJ2-5; TRBD2 matches 9 bases. The DNA for the CDR3 is TGTGCCAGCACTCCTAGCGGGGAGTTGGGGGAGGCCCAGTACTTC. Protein: CASTPSGELGEAQYF.